This T cell receptor (beta chain) was documented in a study of cytomegalovirus exposure and HLA in healthy donors. Study observations and caveats: What TCR beta sequences reportedly achieved was accurate prediction of HLA-A and HLA-B alleles in most subjects. Reports indicated that the classifier achieved high specificity and sensitivity in diagnosing cytomegalovirus status.

The primer mix had 60 Vbeta and 13 Jbeta primers. Per the original data handling: Roughly 10 million shared chains were among around 78 million unique TCR beta chains counted in a later analysis. The repertoire was sequenced with immunoSEQ multiplex PCR; TCRdb's copy has only in-frame clones and lacks some. Clonal size and the V and J genes are those of that table, whereas D and trimming came from the DNA. The sample consists of more than 95,000 clones, more than 60% of them appearing once. This clone was detected only once. The antigen is not known. Between the trimmed V and J ends, which lost 2 bases and 0 bases, there was a span of 24 bases. The length of the CDR3 is 19 residues. Germline V gives CDR1 SGHDT, CDR2 YYEEEE. Each donor was nominally healthy when sampled (though unrecorded immune exposures were likely).

The source of this sequence is a man aged 25-45 years in good health and CMV-seronegative. Material: PBMCs. V usage is TRBV5-6 and J usage is TRBJ2-7; perhaps TRBD2 as D (9 bases). CDR3 sequence reads: CASSFQGAISGGSSYEQYF. The CDR3 nucleotides read TGTGCCAGCAGCTTCCAGGGGGCTATTAGCGGGGGAAGCTCCTACGAGCAGTACTTC.